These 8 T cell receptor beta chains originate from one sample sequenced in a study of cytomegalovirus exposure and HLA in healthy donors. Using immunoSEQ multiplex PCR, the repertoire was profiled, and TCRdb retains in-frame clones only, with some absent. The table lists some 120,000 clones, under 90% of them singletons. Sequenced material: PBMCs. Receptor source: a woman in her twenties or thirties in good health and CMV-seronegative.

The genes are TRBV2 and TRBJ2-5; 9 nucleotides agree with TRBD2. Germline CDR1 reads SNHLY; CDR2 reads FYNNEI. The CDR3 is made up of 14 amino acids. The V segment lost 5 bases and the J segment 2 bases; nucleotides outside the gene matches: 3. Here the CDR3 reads CASSRTSAQETQYF. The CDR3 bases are TGTGCCAGCAGTAGGACTAGCGCTCAAGAGACCCAGTACTTC. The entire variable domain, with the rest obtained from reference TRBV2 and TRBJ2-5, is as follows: EPEVTQTPSHQVTQMGQEVILRCVPISNHLYFYWYRQILGQKVEFLVSFYNNEISEKSEIFDDQFSVERPDGSNFTLKIRSTKLEDSAMYFCASSRTSAQETQYFGPGTRLLVL.

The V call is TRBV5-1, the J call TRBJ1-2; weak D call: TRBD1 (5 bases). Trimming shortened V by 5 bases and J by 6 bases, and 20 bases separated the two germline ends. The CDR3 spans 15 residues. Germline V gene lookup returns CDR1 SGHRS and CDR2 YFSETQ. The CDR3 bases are TGCGCCAGCAGAGTACAGGACGACATTAATCATGGCTACACCTTC. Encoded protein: CASRVQDDINHGYTF.

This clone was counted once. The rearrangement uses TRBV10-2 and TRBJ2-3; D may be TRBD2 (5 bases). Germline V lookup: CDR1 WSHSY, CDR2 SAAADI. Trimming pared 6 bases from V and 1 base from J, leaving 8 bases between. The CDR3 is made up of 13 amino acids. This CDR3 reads CASRDFGTDTQYF. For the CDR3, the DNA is TGCGCCAGCAGGGACTTCGGCACAGATACGCAGTATTTT.

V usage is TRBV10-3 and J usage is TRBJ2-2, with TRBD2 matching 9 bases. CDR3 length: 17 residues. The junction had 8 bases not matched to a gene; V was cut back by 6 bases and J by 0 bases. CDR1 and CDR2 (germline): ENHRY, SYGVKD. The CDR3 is CAISKGLAGTNTGELFF. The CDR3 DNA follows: TGTGCCATCAGCAAGGGGCTAGCGGGGACGAACACCGGGGAGCTGTTTTTT.

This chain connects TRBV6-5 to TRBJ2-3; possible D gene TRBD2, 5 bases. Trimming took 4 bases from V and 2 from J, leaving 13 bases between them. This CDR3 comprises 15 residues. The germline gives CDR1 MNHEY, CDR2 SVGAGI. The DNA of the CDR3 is TGTGCCAGCAGTTCCAGGACTGGGATCACAGATACGCAGTATTTT. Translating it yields CASSSRTGITDTQYF.

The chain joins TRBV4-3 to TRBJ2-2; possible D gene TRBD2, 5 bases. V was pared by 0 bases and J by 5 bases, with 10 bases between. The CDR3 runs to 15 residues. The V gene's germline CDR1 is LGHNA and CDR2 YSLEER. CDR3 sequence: CASSQDLGGTGELFF. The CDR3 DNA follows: TGCGCCAGCAGCCAAGATTTAGGAGGAACCGGGGAGCTGTTTTTT.

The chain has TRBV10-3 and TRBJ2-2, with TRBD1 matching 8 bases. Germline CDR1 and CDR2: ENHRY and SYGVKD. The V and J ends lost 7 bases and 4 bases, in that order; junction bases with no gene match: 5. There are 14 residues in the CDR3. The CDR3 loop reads CAITGGASTGELFF. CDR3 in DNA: TGTGCCATCACAGGGGGCGCGAGCACCGGGGAGCTGTTTTTT.

The DNA of the CDR3 is TGTGCCAGCAGCAAGGGGACTTATGAAAAACTGTTTTTT. This gives the protein CASSKGTYEKLFF. The rearrangement joins TRBV9 to TRBJ1-4; tentatively, D is TRBD1 (5 bases). Germline CDR1 and CDR2: SGDLS and YYNGEE. The CDR3 runs 13 residues. Trimming stripped 4 bases from V and 6 bases from J, with 10 bases between.